This T cell receptor (beta chain) was recorded in a study of shared clonotypes between healthy human individuals. Study conclusions and caveats: Donors were few, which limited the genetic and exposure-history diversity represented.

V shed 1 base and J 5 bases; nucleotides not matched to a gene: 5. Germline values: CDR1 SGHVS, CDR2 FQNEAQ. The CDR3 is 14 amino acids. Note on this clone: Its antigen is not identified.

The authors sequenced unsorted PBMC DNA on ten immunoSEQ deep assay plates. Sequencing was performed with immunoSEQ multiplex PCR; in TCRdb, only in-frame clones are kept and a portion is missing. The table lists some 500,000 clones, 79% of them singletons. The sequence derives from a woman in her 40s in good health. Some clones in this sample may be carry-over from other donors' samples. The V gene is TRBV7-8, the J gene TRBJ2-7, with TRBD1 matching over 7 bases. The specimen was PBMCs. Written as DNA, the CDR3 is TGTGCCAGCAGCTTAGGCGGACAGGCGGACGAGCAGTACTTC. Its translation: CASSLGGQADEQYF.